This T cell receptor beta chain was retrieved from a study of human T cells and chemical hapten exposure. Study information: 2% DPC was applied to 2 cm by 2 cm of upper inner arm skin for sensitization.

TCRdb re-called the RACE reads with MiXCR, one entry per CDR3 protein. The sample has hundreds of thousands of distinct CDR3 sequences; just under 6.5% are singletons. Deletions cut 6 bases from V and 8 bases from J, with 16 bases between. Germline loops: CDR1 MNHEY, CDR2 SVGAGI. This CDR3 spans 13 amino acids. General study results and limits: Every donor had alopecia, and their immune response may therefore differ from healthy people's.

This clonotype was counted ten times or more. The antigen remains undetermined. As for time point: patch test 2, 6 weeks after DPC sensitization. Treatment meaning: therapeutic diphenylcyclopropenone sensitization with weekly scalp DPC. This receptor was identified in a woman between 18 and 30 years old with alopecia areata. Some clones in this sample may be carry-over from other donors' samples. The sample was whole blood, taken in connection with sensitization to the hapten diphenylcyclopropenone (DPC). The chain is built from TRBV6-5 and TRBJ1-2; D unresolved. CDR3 bases: TGTGCCAGCAGCCTTTGGGCTAAGGGAGGCTACACCTTC. This sequence encodes CASSLWAKGGYTF.